This entry lists 30 T cell receptor beta chains sequenced from one sample in a study of vaccination effects on CD4 cells after COVID-19. Before sequencing took place, the ViraFEST assay used viral peptide pools to expand antigen-specific CD4+ T cells. A roughly ten-day culture period preceded the isolation of CD4+ T cells. Infection dated between March and December 2020, before the Alpha, Beta and Delta variants reached the United States. Their target antigens are unknown. TCRdb's table, derived via immunoSEQ multiplex PCR, lists solely in-frame clones and lacks some. This table has approximately 29,000 clones, under 85% appearing once. Sequenced material: CD4+ T cells from PBMCs cultured with a peptide pool, taken before COVID-19 vaccination. These TCRs come from a human donor who had a prior SARS-CoV-2 infection.

The rearrangement links TRBV7-9 to TRBJ1-1; tentative D call: TRBD1 (6 bases). There are 13 residues in the CDR3. V was shortened by 2 bases and J by 9 bases, with 13 bases between the two germline ends. Germline CDR1 is SEHNR and CDR2 is FQNEAQ (reference sequence). In DNA form, the CDR3 reads TGTGCCAGCAGCTTACAGGGACAACTACAAGCTTTCTTT. Encoded protein: CASSLQGQLQAFF.

V gene TRBV5-1 combines with J gene TRBJ2-7; 11 bases are shared with TRBD2. Germline assignment: CDR1 SGHRS and CDR2 YFSETQ. This CDR3 has 18 residues. Trimming at V came to 0 bases and at J to 1 base, leaving 9 bases not matched to a gene. CDR3 bases: TGCGCCAGCAGCTTGGCCCGGACTAGCGGGCCTACTTCCTACGAGCAGTACTTC. It specifies CASSLARTSGPTSYEQYF.

This chain connects TRBV3-1 (or the pseudogene TRBV3-2) to TRBJ1-2; no firm D call. Germline CDR1 and CDR2: LGHDT and YNNKEL (reference sequence). The ends were cut back, 0 bases at V and 4 bases at J, with 24 bases in the middle. The CDR3 has 19 residues. The CDR3 region has the DNA TGTGCCAGCAGCCAAGATGTAATGCTGGATATGGCTGGCCTCTATGGCTACACCTTC. It specifies CASSQDVMLDMAGLYGYTF.

The chain recombines TRBV4-1 with TRBJ2-3; 12 nucleotides agree with TRBD2. The trim removed 4 bases at V and 2 bases at J, leaving 4 bases unmatched. The CDR3 sequence is 16 residues long. Germline V lookup: CDR1 MGHRA, CDR2 YSYEKL. CDR3 region: CASSLLAGGVTDTQYF. CDR3 DNA: TGCGCCAGCAGCCTGCTAGCGGGGGGGGTCACAGATACGCAGTATTTT.

This clone came up a few times. CDR3 amino acids: CASSQGVGAANEKLFF. The CDR3 nucleotides are TGCGCCAGCAGCCAAGGGGTTGGTGCGGCTAATGAAAAACTGTTTTTT. This chain uses TRBV4-1 with TRBJ1-4; D not certain. The CDR3 totals 16 residues. The V end lost 1 base, the J end lost 3 bases, and 12 bases lay between the germline ends. CDR1 is MGHRA and CDR2 is YSYEKL in the germline V gene.

The rearrangement uses TRBV20-1 and TRBJ2-5; D gene ambiguous. The germline CDR1 and CDR2 sequences are DFQATT and SNEGSKA (reference sequence). The CDR3 is 11 residues long. The ends were cut back, 1 base at V and 4 bases at J, with 4 bases in the middle. The CDR3 region is CSARARETQYF. DNA for the CDR3: TGCAGTGCTAGAGCTCGAGAGACCCAGTACTTC.

The chain employs TRBV5-1 and TRBJ2-1, with 8 bases lining up with TRBD2. Trimming at V came to 1 base and at J to 0 bases, leaving 3 bases not matched to a gene. The CDR3 length is 16 residues. Germline V gene lookup returns CDR1 SGHRS and CDR2 YFSETQ. The CDR3 here is CASSLPGGTSYNEQFF. The CDR3 nucleotides are TGCGCCAGCAGCTTGCCGGGGGGGACCTCCTACAATGAGCAGTTCTTC.

This clone has a handful of counts. This chain connects TRBV3-1 (or the pseudogene TRBV3-2) to TRBJ2-7; TRBD1 matches 7 bases. Germline V gene sequence: CDR1 LGHDT, CDR2 YNNKEL (reference sequence). The CDR3 covers 13 residues. J was trimmed by 8 bases and V by 1 base; bases with no gene match: 5. CDR3 bases: TGTGCCAGCAGCCAAGCCGACAGGGAGAAGCAGTACTTC. This translates into CASSQADREKQYF.

This clone was picked up a small number of times. This chain links TRBV7-9 with TRBJ2-3, with D possibly being TRBD1 (6 bases). Trimming pared 3 bases from V and 0 bases from J, leaving 10 bases between. This CDR3 has 15 residues. The germline gives CDR1 SEHNR, CDR2 FQNEAQ (reference sequence). This CDR3 is CASSFRGPSTDTQYF. The DNA for the CDR3 is TGTGCCAGCAGCTTCAGGGGCCCTAGCACAGATACGCAGTATTTT.

This clone was found a few times. The chain is built from TRBV2 and TRBJ1-2; 11 bases match TRBD1. The CDR3 is 13 residues long. Germline CDR1 is SNHLY and CDR2 is FYNNEI. With V trimmed by 7 bases and J by 8 bases, 6 bases remained unmatched. As DNA, the CDR3 is TGTGCCAGCATTGGGACAGGGGGTCGGGGCTACACCTTC. It encodes CASIGTGGRGYTF. The full variable domain, its missing parts supplied by reference TRBV2 and TRBJ1-2, is EPEVTQTPSHQVTQMGQEVILRCVPISNHLYFYWYRQILGQKVEFLVSFYNNEISEKSEIFDDQFSVERPDGSNFTLKIRSTKLEDSAMYFCASIGTGGRGYTFGSGTRLTVV.

This chain connects TRBV23-1 to TRBJ2-3; 8 positions agree with TRBD1. TRBV23-1 is assigned to the ORF class and has an uncertain function. The CDR3 covers 17 residues. V gave up 4 bases and J gave up 6 bases; unmatched junction bases: 15. The CDR3 loop reads CASSPSQRTGWLDTQYF. The CDR3 DNA follows: TGCGCCAGCAGTCCATCCCAGCGGACAGGGTGGCTCGATACGCAGTATTTT.

The rearrangement joins TRBV5-4 to TRBJ2-3; D is possibly TRBD1 (6 bases). V was shortened by 4 bases and J by 0 bases, with 12 bases between the two germline ends. Germline assignment: CDR1 SGHNT and CDR2 YYREEE (reference sequence). CDR3 length: 15 amino acids. The CDR3 protein is CASSQGGSSTDTQYF. CDR3 sequence (DNA): TGTGCCAGCAGCCAAGGGGGTTCTAGCACAGATACGCAGTATTTT.

The J gene is TRBJ2-3, the V gene TRBV2; 8 nucleotides match TRBD2. The CDR3 length is 17 residues. Trimming at V came to 4 bases and at J to 2 bases, leaving 11 bases not matched to a gene. Germline CDR1 SNHLY, CDR2 FYNNEI. The chain's CDR3 is CASSVLGLAGFTDTQYF. The DNA of the CDR3 is TGTGCCAGCAGTGTGCTAGGATTAGCGGGGTTCACAGATACGCAGTATTTT.

CDR3 sequence reads: CASSQTGYGYTF. CDR3 sequence (DNA): TGTGCCAGCAGCCAAACAGGGTATGGCTACACCTTC. The chain couples TRBV28 to TRBJ1-2; TRBD1 is a possible D gene (6 bases). CDR3 length: 12 amino acids. Germline lookup yields CDR1 MDHEN and CDR2 SYDVKM. V lost 6 bases, J lost 5 bases, and 10 bases lay in between.

The V and J genes are TRBV7-6 and TRBJ2-1; no firm D call. Germline V gene data show CDR1 as SGHVS and CDR2 as FNYEAQ. The CDR3 contains 15 residues. V was trimmed by 1 base and J by 12 bases, leaving 19 bases between them. In DNA, the CDR3 is TGTGCCAGCAGCTTAGGGCCAGCTGGGGTCTCAACGCAGTTCTTC. This gives the protein CASSLGPAGVSTQFF.

DNA of the CDR3: TGTGCCAGTAGTTTTGCAAGGGGGGACAGGGCTCCTTATGGCTACACCTTC. This gives the protein CASSFARGDRAPYGYTF. The V gene is TRBV19, the J gene TRBJ1-2, with 9 positions matching TRBD1. CDR3 length: 17 residues. V lost 5 bases to trimming and J lost 5 bases; unmatched junction nucleotides: 15. Germline V gene data show CDR1 as LNHDA and CDR2 as SQIVND (reference sequence). Drawing the rest from reference TRBV19 and TRBJ1-2, the complete variable domain is DGGITQSPKYLFRKEGQNVTLSCEQNLNHDAMYWYRQDPGQGLRLIYYSQIVNDFQKGDIAEGYSVSREKKESFPLTVTSAQKNPTAFYLCASSFARGDRAPYGYTFGSGTRLTVV.

The chain combines TRBV18 with TRBJ1-2, with no clear D. The CDR3 length is 15 residues. Between the trimmed V and J ends, which lost 3 bases and 6 bases, there was a span of 17 bases. Looked up from germline, CDR1 is KGHSH and CDR2 is LQKENI. The CDR3 nucleotides read TGTGCCAGCTCACCGAATTGGGAGGGTTTGGATGGCTACACCTTC. Residues: CASSPNWEGLDGYTF.

V is TRBV5-1 and J is TRBJ2-5, with a weak D call TRBD2 (6 bases). The germline V gene has CDR1 SGHRS and CDR2 YFSETQ. The CDR3 consists of 13 residues. The V end was cut by 5 bases, the J end by 5 bases, with 13 bases between. CDR3 DNA: TGCGCCAGCAGGGGGGGTCACTGGGAGACCCAGTACTTC. This codes for CASRGGHWETQYF.

Here the CDR3 reads CSVLTPGGWTDTQYF. CDR3 DNA: TGCAGCGTTCTTACCCCGGGAGGGTGGACAGATACGCAGTATTTT. The rearrangement uses TRBV29-1 and TRBJ2-3; 8 bases map to TRBD2. V dropped 5 bases and J dropped 3; count of bases not matched to a gene: 10. The germline CDR1 and CDR2 sequences are SQVTM and ANQGSEA. The CDR3 consists of 15 residues.

This chain connects TRBV7-8 to TRBJ1-2, with D hard to call. Germline CDR1 SGHVS, CDR2 FQNEAQ. The V and J ends lost 5 bases and 6 bases respectively, with 22 bases between them. The CDR3 consists of 16 residues. The CDR3 protein is CASSRAVGEFGNGYTF. CDR3 nucleotide sequence: TGTGCCAGCAGCCGAGCCGTCGGGGAATTTGGAAATGGCTACACCTTC.

The V call is TRBV6-5, the J call TRBJ2-7, with TRBD2 identical over 11 bases. V was pared by 6 bases and J by 3 bases, with 4 bases of the junction left unmatched. The germline CDR1 and CDR2 sequences are MNHEY and SVGAGI. This CDR3 spans 14 amino acids. In nucleotides, the CDR3 is TGTGCCAGCAGGGGAACTAGCGGGGGCTACGAGCAGTACTTC. Encoded protein: CASRGTSGGYEQYF.

The V and J genes are TRBV10-2 and TRBJ2-3; the match to TRBD2 covers 16 bases. CDR3 length equals 18 residues. J lost 2 bases, V lost 6 bases, and 8 bases had no gene match. In germline, CDR1 is WSHSY, CDR2 SAAADI. The chain's CDR3 is CASSKTGTSGGVTDTQYF. The CDR3 nucleotides are TGCGCCAGCAGCAAAACTGGGACTAGCGGGGGGGTCACAGATACGCAGTATTTT.

This clone turned up a few times. The chain has TRBV7-3 and TRBJ2-5; D possibly corresponds to TRBD2 (7 bases). CDR3 length equals 13 residues. In germline, CDR1 is SGHTA, CDR2 FQGTGA. V lost 8 bases to trimming and J lost 1 base, with 11 bases between them. The CDR3 sequence is CASGRGPQETQYF. For the CDR3, the DNA is TGTGCCAGCGGGCGGGGGCCCCAAGAGACCCAGTACTTC.

The V gene is TRBV5-6, the J gene TRBJ1-3; D remains unclear. Trimming removed 4 bases from V and 0 bases from J, with 11 bases in between. Germline V gene sequence: CDR1 SGHDT, CDR2 YYEEEE. This CDR3 region has 15 residues. The CDR3 region is CASSLWAASGNTIYF. The CDR3 nucleotides are TGTGCCAGCAGCCTATGGGCTGCCTCTGGAAACACCATATATTTT. Combining the CDR3 with reference TRBV5-6 and TRBJ1-3 gives the whole variable domain DAGVTQSPTHLIKTRGQQVTLRCSPKSGHDTVSWYQQALGQGPQFIFQYYEEEERQRGNFPDRFSGHQFPNYSSELNVNALLLGDSALYLCASSLWAASGNTIYFGEGSWLTVV.

This clone was detected a few times. This chain joins TRBV18 and TRBJ2-7, with unresolved D. The germline V and J ends were trimmed by 0 bases and 2 bases, with 11 bases remaining between them. This CDR3 is built from 15 residues. Germline V gives CDR1 KGHSH, CDR2 LQKENI. This CDR3 is CASSPPGSLTYEQYF. Here the CDR3 DNA reads TGTGCCAGCTCACCACCGGGTTCCCTAACCTACGAGCAGTACTTC.

The rearrangement uses TRBV30 and TRBJ2-3; D call uncertain. The CDR3 is made up of 12 amino acids. V lost 1 base and J lost 5, with 7 bases in between. From germline, CDR1 is GTSNPN and CDR2 SVGIG (reference sequence). DNA for the CDR3: TGTGCCTGGAGTGCGGACCGAGATACGCAGTATTTT. This codes for CAWSADRDTQYF.

The chain combines TRBV19 with TRBJ1-1, with 7 bases that match TRBD1. The CDR3 has 15 residues. Germline V gene lookup returns CDR1 LNHDA and CDR2 SQIVND (reference sequence). The V segment lost 3 bases and the J segment 3 bases; nucleotides outside the gene matches: 7. CDR3 nucleotides: TGTGCCAGTAGTATTGGGACAGCGATAGACACTGAAGCTTTCTTT. Its translation is CASSIGTAIDTEAFF.

This clone was counted between two and nine times. The rearrangement links TRBV9 to TRBJ2-3, with TRBD2 matching over 7 bases. The trim removed 3 bases at V and 2 bases at J, leaving 9 bases unmatched. Germline assignment: CDR1 SGDLS and CDR2 YYNGEE. This CDR3 spans 16 amino acids. DNA of the CDR3: TGTGCCAGCAGCGCTCTAGCGGAATTTATCACAGATACGCAGTATTTT. This sequence encodes CASSALAEFITDTQYF.

This chain joins TRBV2 and TRBJ2-6; D ambiguous. Per germline, CDR1 SNHLY and CDR2 FYNNEI. With 8 bases removed from V and 1 base from J, the gap between germline ends came to 9 bases. The CDR3 runs 14 residues. The CDR3 spells CASEQQSGANVLTF. CDR3 in DNA: TGTGCCAGCGAGCAGCAATCTGGGGCCAACGTCCTGACTTTC.

The chain couples TRBV7-9 to TRBJ1-6; D unresolved. CDR3 length equals 14 residues. Trimming took off 1 base at V and 9 bases at J, with 10 bases between the two ends. CDR1 is SEHNR, CDR2 FQNEAQ, per germline (reference sequence). The CDR3 DNA reads as TGTGCCAGCAGCTTAGACGTGATGGGTTCACCCCTCCACTTT. Residues: CASSLDVMGSPLHF. Full variable domain (remainder filled in from reference TRBV7-9 and TRBJ1-6): DTGVSQNPRHKITKRGQNVTFRCDPISEHNRLYWYRQTLGQGPEFLTYFQNEAQLEKSRLLSDRFSAERPKGSFSTLEIQRTEQGDSAMYLCASSLDVMGSPLHFGNGTRLTVT.